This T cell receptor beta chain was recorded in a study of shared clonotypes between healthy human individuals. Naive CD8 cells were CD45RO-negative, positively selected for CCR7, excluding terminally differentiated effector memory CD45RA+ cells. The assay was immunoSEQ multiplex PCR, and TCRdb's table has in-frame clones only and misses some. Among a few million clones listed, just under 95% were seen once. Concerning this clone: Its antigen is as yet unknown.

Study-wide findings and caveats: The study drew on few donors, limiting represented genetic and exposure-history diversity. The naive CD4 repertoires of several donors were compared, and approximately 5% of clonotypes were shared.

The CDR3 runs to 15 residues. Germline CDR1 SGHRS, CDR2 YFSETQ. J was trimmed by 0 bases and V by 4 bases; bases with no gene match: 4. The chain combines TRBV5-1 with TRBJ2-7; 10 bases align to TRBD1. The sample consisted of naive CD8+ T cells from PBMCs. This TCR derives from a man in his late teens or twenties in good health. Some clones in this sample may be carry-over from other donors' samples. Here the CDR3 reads CASSNWDRGSYEQYF. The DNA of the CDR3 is TGCGCCAGCAGCAACTGGGACAGGGGCTCCTACGAGCAGTACTTC.